Presented here are 29 T cell receptor beta chains from one specimen sequenced in a study of blood T cells in healthy people across ages. Then a second PCR, running about 6 to 12 cycles, was carried out with a sample-barcoded 5' primer and a J-beta primer mix. TCRdb used MiXCR to reprocess the 5' RACE reads, holding one entry per CDR3 protein. The repertoire includes 1.5 million to 2 million distinct CDR3 sequences, approximately 30% of them detected once, and about 7.7% sits in the top ten. The sequencing sample was made of blood. These receptors came from a woman in her 30s in good health.

The J gene is TRBJ1-2, the V gene TRBV7-9; D unresolved. This CDR3 is 18 amino acids long. Germline V CDR1 and CDR2: SEHNR, FQNEAQ (reference sequence). The V end lost 4 bases, the J end lost 3 bases, and 24 bases lay between the germline ends. The CDR3 is CASSSALVKLRVDYGYTF. The CDR3 region has the DNA TGTGCCAGCAGCTCTGCCCTCGTGAAATTACGGGTAGACTATGGCTACACCTTC. Full variable domain (missing parts from reference TRBV7-9 and TRBJ1-2): DTGVSQNPRHKITKRGQNVTFRCDPISEHNRLYWYRQTLGQGPEFLTYFQNEAQLEKSRLLSDRFSAERPKGSFSTLEIQRTEQGDSAMYLCASSSALVKLRVDYGYTFGSGTRLTVV.

This clonotype was counted many times. The rearrangement joins TRBV29-1 to TRBJ2-3; 8 nucleotides match TRBD2. The CDR3 runs 14 residues. Germline lookup yields CDR1 SQVTM and CDR2 ANQGSEA. The junction had 7 bases not matched to a gene; V was cut back by 8 bases and J by 0 bases. The CDR3 loop is CSSRGGGSTDTQYF. The CDR3 DNA is TGCAGCTCTCGGGGGGGCGGCAGCACAGATACGCAGTATTTT.

The gene calls are TRBV14 and TRBJ2-7; 7 bases fit TRBD1. V lost 4 bases and J lost 6; bases outside the gene matches: 9. The CDR3 length is 14 residues. Germline V CDR1 and CDR2: SGHDN, FVKESK. CDR3 loop: CASSPSGTAREQYF. Written as DNA, the CDR3 is TGTGCCAGCAGCCCATCCGGGACAGCACGCGAGCAGTACTTC.

There are a few counts of this clonotype. Sequence at one end of the junction differs from germline and may be a read error. V and J are TRBV3-1 and TRBJ2-6; D gene uncertain. The CDR3 has 13 amino acids. Germline loops: CDR1 LGHDT, CDR2 YNNKEL (reference sequence). CDR3 coding DNA: TGTGTCAGCAGCCGGGCCGGGGCCAACGTCCTGACTTTC. This translates into CVSSRAGANVLTF.

The chain uses TRBV3-1 and TRBJ1-2; D is unclear. Between the trimmed V and J ends, which lost 1 base and 4 bases, there was a span of 13 bases. Per germline, CDR1 LGHDT and CDR2 YNNKEL (reference sequence). This CDR3 contains 15 residues. CDR3 in DNA: TGTGCCAGCAGCCAAGTAAATCGGGATGGCTATGGCTACACCTTC. It encodes CASSQVNRDGYGYTF.

There are many counts of this clonotype. Compared with germline, one end of the junction differs, possibly owing to a read error. This rearrangement joins TRBV5-1 to TRBJ2-3, with 9 bases identical to TRBD2. This CDR3 has 15 residues. The V gene's germline CDR1 is SGHRS and CDR2 YFSETQ. The CDR3 region is CASSLERGGTDTQYF. In nucleotides, the CDR3 is TGTGCCAGCAGTTTGGAGCGGGGGGGCACAGATACGCAGTATTTT.

The gene calls are TRBV5-1 and TRBJ2-2, with a tentative D call TRBD2 (5 bases). Trimming removed 1 base from V and 1 base from J, with 8 bases in between. There are 15 residues in the CDR3. CDR1 and CDR2 (germline): SGHRS, YFSETQ. In DNA form, the CDR3 reads TGCGCCAGCAGCTTGTGGAGCGGGAACACCGGGGAGCTGTTTTTT. It translates to CASSLWSGNTGELFF.

In its sample, this clonotype was seen a few times. The chain links TRBV5-1 to TRBJ1-2; TRBD1 agrees at 9 bases. J was trimmed by 1 base and V by 4 bases; bases with no gene match: 14. The CDR3 totals 18 residues. In germline, CDR1 is SGHRS, CDR2 YFSETQ. CDR3 DNA sequence: TGCGCCAGCAGCACCGGACAGGGGAGGAGGGGGGGTAACTATGGCTACACCTTC. The encoded protein is CASSTGQGRRGGNYGYTF.

In DNA form, the CDR3 reads TGTGCCAGCAGCCAAGAGGGTGGAGAGTCCCAGCATTTT. The encoded protein is CASSQEGGESQHF. This sequence joins TRBV4-2 and TRBJ1-5; D is uncertain. Trimming took off 0 bases at V and 11 bases at J, with 11 bases between the two ends. Germline CDR1 and CDR2: LGHNA and YNFKEQ. The CDR3 runs 13 residues.

J is TRBJ2-5 and V is TRBV20-1; 9 bases line up with TRBD2. The DNA end is more similar to TRBJ2-7, so the J call may be wrong. Per the germline V gene, CDR1 is DFQATT and CDR2 is SNEGSKA (reference sequence). The CDR3 totals 16 residues. Here the CDR3 reads CSARGSWGSGSDEQYF. The CDR3 bases are TGCAGTGCTAGAGGTTCTTGGGGTAGCGGGAGTGACGAGCAGTACTTC.

For this clonotype: This clone may be a read error of a much larger clone one base away. The rearrangement uses TRBV25-1 and TRBJ2-7; D not certain. Germline values: CDR1 MGHDK, CDR2 SYGVNS. This CDR3 has 13 residues. CDR3 sequence reads: CVSSDPGYYEQYF. Here the CDR3 DNA reads TGTGTCAGCAGTGATCCAGGCTACTACGAGCAGTACTTC.

V gene TRBV30 combines with J gene TRBJ1-1, with TRBD1 as a possible D gene (6 bases). Germline CDR1 GTSNPN, CDR2 SVGIG (reference sequence). The CDR3 totals 14 residues. V lost 0 bases, J lost 3 bases, and 11 bases lay in between. CDR3 sequence: CAWSVRRGDTEAFF. As DNA, the CDR3 is TGTGCCTGGAGTGTACGTAGGGGGGACACTGAAGCTTTCTTT.

This clonotype was seen repeatedly, ten times or more. The V gene is TRBV7-2, the J gene TRBJ2-7, with 7 bases that match TRBD1. There are 15 residues in the CDR3. V was pared by 2 bases and J by 1 base, with 5 bases of the junction left unmatched. The germline V gene has CDR1 SGHTA and CDR2 FQGNSA. CDR3 loop: CASSLRTGDSYEQYF. The CDR3 nucleotides read TGTGCCAGCAGCTTAAGAACAGGGGATTCCTACGAGCAGTACTTC.

This clonotype has a handful of counts. The genes are TRBV28 and TRBJ1-2; the match to TRBD1 covers 8 bases. V lost 3 bases to trimming and J lost 6 bases; unmatched junction nucleotides: 9. Germline assignment: CDR1 MDHEN and CDR2 SYDVKM. The CDR3 runs 15 residues. The CDR3 is CASSFPWTGTNGYTF. DNA for the CDR3: TGTGCCAGCAGTTTCCCGTGGACAGGGACAAATGGCTACACCTTC.

This clonotype was observed at least ten times. This chain joins TRBV2 and TRBJ2-5; 8 bases line up with TRBD1. Germline V gene data show CDR1 as SNHLY and CDR2 as FYNNEI. V lost 7 bases, J lost 1 base, and 5 bases stayed unmatched. The CDR3 is 14 residues long. The CDR3 DNA reads as TGTGCCAGCACTCAAGACAGGGGCCAAGAGACCCAGTACTTC. Encoded protein: CASTQDRGQETQYF.

This clonotype was counted at least ten times. Its ends do not fully match the called genes, so a read error is possible. This chain connects TRBV4-3 to TRBJ2-6; a possible D gene is TRBD1 (6 bases). CDR3 length: 17 residues. Per the germline V gene, CDR1 is LGHNA and CDR2 is YSLEER. The CDR3 protein is CASIQTLRGSGANVLTF. As DNA, the CDR3 is TGCGCCAGCATCCAAACTCTCAGGGGCTCTGGGGCCAACGTCCTGACTTTC.

J is TRBJ2-4 and V is TRBV3-1; no firm D call. V lost 1 base, J lost 13 bases, and 23 bases lay in between. The germline V gene has CDR1 LGHDT and CDR2 YNNKEL (reference sequence). This CDR3 has 16 amino acids. This CDR3 is CASSQAQSGYLNEQYF. Written as DNA, the CDR3 is TGTGCCAGCAGCCAAGCGCAATCCGGGTACCTTAATGAGCAGTACTTC. Full variable domain (remainder filled in from reference TRBV3-1 and TRBJ2-4): DTAVSQTPKYLVTQMGNDKSIKCEQNLGHDTMYWYKQDSKKFLKIMFSYNNKELIINETVPNRFSPKSPDKAHLNLHINSLELGDSAVYFCASSQAQSGYLNEQYFGAGTRLSVL.

V gene TRBV3-1 combines with J gene TRBJ1-5; weak D call: TRBD1 (6 bases). The V gene lost 2 bases and the J gene lost 2 bases, with 13 bases spanning the gap. CDR3 length equals 16 residues. Looked up from germline, CDR1 is LGHDT and CDR2 is YNNKEL (reference sequence). This chain's CDR3 is CASSQSLRGGNQPQHF. The CDR3 DNA reads TGTGCCAGCAGCCAATCTCTCAGGGGAGGCAATCAGCCCCAGCATTTT. The entire variable domain, with the rest obtained from reference TRBV3-1 and TRBJ1-5, is as follows: DTAVSQTPKYLVTQMGNDKSIKCEQNLGHDTMYWYKQDSKKFLKIMFSYNNKELIINETVPNRFSPKSPDKAHLNLHINSLELGDSAVYFCASSQSLRGGNQPQHFGDGTRLSIL.

As to this clonotype: With a much larger clone just one base away, this may be a read error. The gene calls are TRBV5-1 and TRBJ2-4; D is unresolved. This CDR3 is built from 13 residues. CDR1 and CDR2 (germline): SGHRS, YFSETQ. With 6 bases removed from V and 13 bases from J, the gap between germline ends came to 20 bases. The CDR3 region is CASTRTDSYGQYF. CDR3 DNA: TGCGCCAGCACCAGAACAGACTCCTACGGGCAGTACTTC.

This rearrangement joins TRBV2 to TRBJ1-2; D uncertain. The CDR3 totals 12 residues. V was cut by 1 base and J by 8 bases, with 8 bases left in between. Germline loops: CDR1 SNHLY, CDR2 FYNNEI. Here the CDR3 reads CASSEVEGGYTF. The CDR3 region has the DNA TGTGCCAGCAGTGAAGTGGAAGGAGGCTACACCTTC.

The rearrangement links TRBV20-1 to TRBJ1-4; unclear D gene. V lost 6 bases, J lost 7 bases, and 18 bases lay in between. The CDR3 is made up of 14 amino acids. Germline-derived CDR1 and CDR2 are DFQATT and SNEGSKA (reference sequence). CDR3 DNA: TGCAGTGCCATCTTCCTACGGCGGGTTGAAAAACTGTTTTTT. This sequence encodes CSAIFLRRVEKLFF.

This clonotype was recorded at least ten times. This sequence joins TRBV10-2 and TRBJ2-4; TRBD2 is a possible D gene (5 bases). The CDR3 loop spans 17 amino acids. V was shortened by 6 bases and J by 0 bases, with 18 bases between the two germline ends. The V gene's germline CDR1 is WSHSY and CDR2 SAAADI. The CDR3: CASRPDWSGLAKNIQYF. The CDR3 DNA reads as TGCGCCAGCAGGCCAGATTGGAGCGGCCTAGCCAAAAACATTCAGTACTTC.

This clonotype was counted between two and nine times. Being one base from a much bigger clone, this may be a read error. CDR3 DNA: TGCGCCAGCAGCTTGGGGCAGTGGAACACTGAAGCTTTCTTT. This gives the protein CASSLGQWNTEAFF. This chain links TRBV5-1 with TRBJ1-1; D is ambiguous. With 0 bases removed from V and 1 base from J, the gap between germline ends came to 7 bases. The CDR3 length is 14 residues. Germline V gene data show CDR1 as SGHRS and CDR2 as YFSETQ.

The chain joins TRBV5-1 to TRBJ1-1, with a possible D match to TRBD1 (5 bases). The CDR3 consists of 16 residues. Germline values: CDR1 SGHRS, CDR2 YFSETQ. The V end was cut by 4 bases, the J end by 0 bases, with 16 bases between. CDR3 nucleotides: TGCGCCAGCAGCCCCACGACGACAGTGGTGAACACTGAAGCTTTCTTT. Its translation is CASSPTTTVVNTEAFF. The complete variable domain, with remaining parts taken from reference TRBV5-1 and TRBJ1-1, reads KAGVTQTPRYLIKTRGQQVTLSCSPISGHRSVSWYQQTPGQGLQFLFEYFSETQRNKGNFPGRFSGRQFSNSRSEMNVSTLELGDSALYLCASSPTTTVVNTEAFFGQGTRLTVV.

This chain links TRBV6-1 with TRBJ2-7; 9 nucleotides align to TRBD1. This CDR3 spans 14 amino acids. The germline V gene has CDR1 MNHNS and CDR2 SASEGT. V gave up 2 bases and J gave up 4 bases; unmatched junction bases: 3. This CDR3 is CASSETDRGYEQYF. The CDR3, as DNA: TGTGCCAGCAGTGAAACGGACAGGGGATACGAGCAGTACTTC.

CDR3 protein: CATSGRGNTEAFF. DNA for the CDR3: TGTGCCACCAGCGGGCGGGGGAACACTGAAGCTTTCTTT. The V call is TRBV15, the J call TRBJ1-1; D call uncertain. The CDR3 contains 13 residues. The germline V gene encodes CDR1 LNHNV and CDR2 YYDKDF (reference sequence). Trimming shortened V by 5 bases and J by 1 base, and 8 bases separated the two germline ends.

The V gene is TRBV10-3, the J gene TRBJ1-2; TRBD1 matches at 7 bases. The V gene's germline CDR1 is ENHRY and CDR2 SYGVKD. This CDR3 region has 14 residues. V was pared by 9 bases and J by 2 bases, with 9 bases of the junction left unmatched. CDR3 region: CAIAGTAINYGYTF. The CDR3 bases are TGTGCCATTGCCGGGACAGCTATCAACTATGGCTACACCTTC.

V gene TRBV6-5 combines with J gene TRBJ1-1; D gene ambiguous. CDR1 is MNHEY and CDR2 is SVGAGI in the germline V gene. Trimming left V 4 bases short and J 3 bases short, with 18 bases between. CDR3 size: 16 residues. CDR3 protein: CASSFTVSTLHTEAFF. Written as DNA, the CDR3 is TGTGCCAGCAGTTTCACCGTTTCAACTTTACACACTGAAGCTTTCTTT.

J is TRBJ1-1 and V is TRBV10-3, with D tentatively TRBD1 (5 bases). Germline assignment: CDR1 ENHRY and CDR2 SYGVKD. This CDR3 spans 13 amino acids. V dropped 6 bases and J dropped 3 bases, with 11 bases sitting between them. The CDR3 sequence: CAIRGEGDTEAFF. As DNA, the CDR3 is TGTGCCATCAGGGGGGAGGGCGACACTGAAGCTTTCTTT.